The clone carrying this TCR beta chain was recorded many times. The target antigen is unknown. TCRdb redid the calling of the RACE reads with MiXCR, one entry per CDR3 protein. The table includes under 450,000 distinct CDR3 sequences, roughly 4.8% detected once. This sample is part of a study of human T cells and chemical hapten exposure. Turning to the study itself: Alopecia universalis, totalis or areata was present in patients who were mostly female. Study-wide results and limits: A positive correlation with patch test score was found for PT1 expanded TCR counts. The study found expanded TCRs formed significantly more large CDR3 similarity clusters than controls.

As for time point: patch test 1, 2 weeks after DPC sensitization. The treatment here: therapeutic diphenylcyclopropenone sensitization with weekly scalp DPC. The trim removed 5 bases at V and 1 base at J, leaving 10 bases unmatched. From germline, CDR1 is SGHRS and CDR2 YFSETQ. This CDR3 region has 16 residues. The V and J genes are TRBV5-1 and TRBJ1-1, with 8 nucleotides matching TRBD1. The receptor's source is a woman between 50 and 59 years old with alopecia areata. Some clones in this sample may be carry-over from other donors' samples. The sample was whole blood, taken in connection with sensitization to the hapten diphenylcyclopropenone (DPC). CDR3 sequence reads: CASSILGQGSNTEAFF. The CDR3 DNA is TGCGCCAGCAGTATCCTTGGACAGGGTTCGAACACTGAAGCTTTCTTT.